This T cell receptor (beta chain) was captured by sequencing in a study of blood T cell repertoires in COVID-19. The wider study: Spain, Italy and the United States supplied samples that represented acute and convalescent COVID-19. PBMCs, B-cell-depleted T cells, or T cells were the source of the cDNA or gDNA that made up the material.

Source study methods: Estimation of nucleated cell counts was performed using reference gene primer amplification. Some clones are missing from TCRdb's copy, which holds only in-frame ones; the method was immunoSEQ multiplex PCR. Clone size and the V and J calls come from that table; the DNA yielded D and trimming. The sample yields 60,000 to 70,000 clones, 70% to 90% seen once. This CDR3 region has 19 residues. V lost 4 bases and J lost 3; bases outside the gene matches: 13. Germline-derived CDR1 and CDR2 are SGDLS and YYNGEE. The V gene is TRBV9, the J gene TRBJ2-3; TRBD2 aligns across 14 bases. This TCR came from a woman aged 55 to 70 with acute or convalescent COVID-19. The source material was peripheral blood. CDR3 residues: CASSLPGTSGSVWTDTQYF. The CDR3 DNA reads TGTGCCAGCAGCCTCCCCGGGACTAGCGGGAGTGTTTGGACAGATACGCAGTATTTT. Looking up the rest from reference TRBV9 and TRBJ2-3 gives the full variable domain: DSGVTQTPKHLITATGQRVTLRCSPRSGDLSVYWYQQSLDQGLQFLIQYYNGEERAKGNILERFSAQQFPDLHSELNLSSLELGDSALYFCASSLPGTSGSVWTDTQYFGPGTRLTVL.